The source of this TCR beta chain is a study of blood T cells in healthy people across ages. Every donor gave about 9 milliliters of peripheral blood. V gave up 5 bases and J gave up 0 bases, with 14 bases separating them. Germline V gene data show CDR1 as DFQATT and CDR2 as SNEGSKA (reference sequence). The length of the CDR3 is 14 residues. Only a few counts were recorded for this clonotype. Its antigen is still unknown. Study results and limitations: Aged donors had fewer naive CD4+ cells and lower diversity than long-lived donors.

Together with a sample-barcoded 5' primer, a J-beta primer mix was included in a second PCR lasting roughly 6 to 12 cycles. TCRdb reprocessed the 5' RACE reads with MiXCR, giving one entry per CDR3 protein. The sample shows some 560,000 distinct CDR3 sequences, about 25% of them seen only once. The same data also went into a second study, on T cells of mothers and their children. This second study says: Overlap measured in related mother-child pairs was slightly, non-significantly higher than in unrelated pairs.

Material for sequencing was blood. The V gene is TRBV20-1, the J gene TRBJ2-7; TRBD2 is a possible D gene (6 bases). This TCR derives from a boy younger than 10 in good health. The CDR3 DNA is TGCAGTGCTTCCGGGACTGCGTCCTCCTACGAGCAGTACTTC. Its translation is CSASGTASSYEQYF.